Sequencing of this T cell receptor (beta chain) was carried out in a study of identical twins. MiXCR was run by TCRdb on the 5' RACE reads, yielding one entry per CDR3 protein. The sample has 350,000 to 600,000 distinct CDR3 sequences; approximately 15% are singletons. The V gene's germline CDR1 is SNHLY and CDR2 FYNNEI. Trimming took 2 bases from V and 0 from J, leaving 29 bases between them. The length of the CDR3 is 22 residues. This clonotype was seen only a few times. These data are also associated with another study on yellow fever vaccine responses in identical twins.

This chain links TRBV2 with TRBJ1-5, with a tentative D call TRBD1 (5 bases). This receptor was obtained from a woman aged 18-29 years in good health. The sample taken for sequencing was CD4+ T cells sorted from blood. In nucleotides, the CDR3 is TGTGCCAGCAGTGAATTCCTCTCGCTGGGACCGAGTTTGGGTGGTAGCAATCAGCCCCAGCATTTT. Its protein product is CASSEFLSLGPSLGGSNQPQHF.